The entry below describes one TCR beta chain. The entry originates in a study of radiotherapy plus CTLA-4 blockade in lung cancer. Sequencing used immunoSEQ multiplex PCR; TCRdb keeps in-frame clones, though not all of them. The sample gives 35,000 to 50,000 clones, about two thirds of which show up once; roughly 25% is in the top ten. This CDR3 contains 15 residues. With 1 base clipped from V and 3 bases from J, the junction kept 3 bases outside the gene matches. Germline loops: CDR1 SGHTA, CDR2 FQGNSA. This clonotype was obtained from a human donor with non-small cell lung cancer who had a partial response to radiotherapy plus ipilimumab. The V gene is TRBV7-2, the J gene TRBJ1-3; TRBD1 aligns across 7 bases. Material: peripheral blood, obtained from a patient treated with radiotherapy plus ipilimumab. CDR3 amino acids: CASSLDRGGGNTIYF. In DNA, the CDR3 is TGTGCCAGCAGCTTAGACAGGGGCGGTGGAAACACCATATATTTT.